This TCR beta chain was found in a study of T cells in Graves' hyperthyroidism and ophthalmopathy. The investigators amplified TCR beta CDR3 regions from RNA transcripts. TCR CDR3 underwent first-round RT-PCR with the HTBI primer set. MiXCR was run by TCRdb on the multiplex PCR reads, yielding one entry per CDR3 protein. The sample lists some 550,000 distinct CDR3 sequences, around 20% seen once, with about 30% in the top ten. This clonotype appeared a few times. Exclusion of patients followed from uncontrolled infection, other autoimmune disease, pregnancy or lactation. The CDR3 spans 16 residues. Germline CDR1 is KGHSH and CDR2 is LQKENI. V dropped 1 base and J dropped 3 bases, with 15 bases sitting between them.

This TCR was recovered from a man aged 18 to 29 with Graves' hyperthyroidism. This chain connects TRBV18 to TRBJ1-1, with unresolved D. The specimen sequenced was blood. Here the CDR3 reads CASSPQMSSKDTEAFF. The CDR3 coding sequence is TGTGCCAGCTCACCACAGATGTCCTCGAAGGACACTGAAGCTTTCTTT.